The sequence of this T cell receptor beta chain was determined in a study of CD8+CD57+ T cells in acquired aplastic anemia. At the level of the study: The study obtained an average of roughly 2.9 ug of DNA from sorted CD4+ and CD8+ cells. Healthy donors gave about 10 million reads on average for CD4+ cells.

The template used for profiling TCR beta VDJ and CDR3 was genomic DNA. TCRdb redid the calling of the reads with MiXCR, one entry per CDR3 protein. Of roughly 170,000 distinct CDR3 sequences listed, 55% to 80% were seen once; the top ten hold about 50%. The CDR3 has 8 amino acids, counting both end residues. Germline loops: CDR1 KGHDR, CDR2 SFDVKD. Study-level results: Around 30 sequences, all CD8+ CDR3, were shared between patients and controls. For CD8+ Simpson's diversity, patients and controls showed no significant difference.

Comments on this clonotype: Its target is not known. The CDR3 ends on some other residue instead of the conserved phenylalanine or tryptophan, so this is likely a read error. The DNA is omitted, as the CDR3 cannot be located on it reliably, and the CDR3 follows TCRdb's listing.

The sequencing input was sorted CD4+, CD8+, or CD8+CD57+ T cells (not recorded which) from PBMCs. The sequence was collected from a human donor in good health. V gene TRBV24-1 combines with J gene TRBJ2-1. The CDR3 sequence: CATSDIAD.